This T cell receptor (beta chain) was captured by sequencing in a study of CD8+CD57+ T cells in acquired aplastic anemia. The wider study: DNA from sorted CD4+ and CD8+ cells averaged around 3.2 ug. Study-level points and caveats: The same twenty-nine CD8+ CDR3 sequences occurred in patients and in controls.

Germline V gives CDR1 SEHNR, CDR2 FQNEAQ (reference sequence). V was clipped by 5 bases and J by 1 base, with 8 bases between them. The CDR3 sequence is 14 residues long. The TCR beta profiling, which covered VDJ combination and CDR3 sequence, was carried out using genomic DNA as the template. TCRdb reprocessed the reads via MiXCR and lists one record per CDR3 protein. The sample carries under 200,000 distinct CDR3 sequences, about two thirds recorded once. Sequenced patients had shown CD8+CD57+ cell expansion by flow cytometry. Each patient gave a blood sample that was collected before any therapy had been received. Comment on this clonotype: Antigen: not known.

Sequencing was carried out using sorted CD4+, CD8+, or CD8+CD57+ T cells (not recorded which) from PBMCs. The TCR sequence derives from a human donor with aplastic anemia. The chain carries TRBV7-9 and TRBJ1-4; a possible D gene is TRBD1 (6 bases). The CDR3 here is CASSPQGTNEKLFF. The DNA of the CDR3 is TGTGCCAGCAGCCCACAGGGAACTAATGAAAAACTGTTTTTT.